Listed below are T cell receptor beta chains from one sample, sequenced in a study of shared clonotypes between healthy human individuals. TCRdb keeps only in-frame clones here, not all; method: immunoSEQ multiplex PCR. Here the sample spans 450,000 to 500,000 clones, 81% being singletons. The sequenced sample was PBMCs. These receptors all come from a woman between 40 and 55 years old in good health. Some clones in this sample may be carry-over from other donors' samples. The conserved cysteine and the conserved F or W are not part of the CDR3 here. Fields, in order: V gene, D gene, J gene, CDR3 protein. D genes are given only for firm matches.

v_call: TRBV15; d_call: .; j_call: TRBJ2-2; cdr3_aa: ATSRVVSRNTGELF
v_call: TRBV11-2; d_call: TRBD2; j_call: TRBJ2-4; cdr3_aa: ASSPIGGRDLPEY
v_call: TRBV10-2; d_call: .; j_call: TRBJ1-2; cdr3_aa: ASSEWVYSSYGYT
v_call: TRBV7-9; d_call: TRBD2; j_call: TRBJ2-3; cdr3_aa: ASSLLAGITSTDTQY
v_call: TRBV18; d_call: TRBD1; j_call: TRBJ1-4; cdr3_aa: ASCGQGIEKLF
v_call: TRBV5-4; d_call: .; j_call: TRBJ2-1; cdr3_aa: ASQDGTHYNEQF
v_call: TRBV29-1; d_call: .; j_call: TRBJ2-1; cdr3_aa: SVDGSVNEQF
v_call: TRBV7-3; d_call: TRBD1; j_call: TRBJ2-4; cdr3_aa: ASRSRGQGGNIQY
v_call: TRBV5-1; d_call: .; j_call: TRBJ2-7; cdr3_aa: ASSYPSGSYTYEQY
v_call: TRBV9; d_call: .; j_call: TRBJ2-1; cdr3_aa: ASSEGPGLNNEQF
v_call: TRBV5-5; d_call: .; j_call: TRBJ2-3; cdr3_aa: ASSFSPVWQGSDTQY
v_call: TRBV28; d_call: TRBD2; j_call: TRBJ2-3; cdr3_aa: ASSFPLGLAGGSGTDTQY
v_call: TRBV19; d_call: .; j_call: TRBJ2-5; cdr3_aa: ASSIDTGSGETQY
v_call: TRBV7-2; d_call: .; j_call: TRBJ1-3; cdr3_aa: ASSPGAPSGNTIY
v_call: TRBV4-2; d_call: TRBD2; j_call: TRBJ2-1; cdr3_aa: ASSQEIIGDYYNEQF
v_call: TRBV5-6; d_call: .; j_call: TRBJ1-1; cdr3_aa: ASSSTNTEAF
v_call: TRBV7-2; d_call: .; j_call: TRBJ1-1; cdr3_aa: ASTYTIVDSRNTEAF
v_call: TRBV5-4; d_call: TRBD1; j_call: TRBJ1-2; cdr3_aa: ASSFGQDPYGYT
v_call: TRBV19; d_call: .; j_call: TRBJ1-5; cdr3_aa: ASSIDWGYQPQH
v_call: TRBV7-8; d_call: TRBD2; j_call: TRBJ2-5; cdr3_aa: ASSLLRRGGRETQY
v_call: TRBV19; d_call: .; j_call: TRBJ2-1; cdr3_aa: ASATRGGVNEQF
v_call: TRBV9; d_call: .; j_call: TRBJ2-3; cdr3_aa: ASSGPEGGFLDTQY
v_call: TRBV11-2; d_call: TRBD2; j_call: TRBJ2-5; cdr3_aa: ASSPSSGRSGVETQY
v_call: TRBV11-2; d_call: .; j_call: TRBJ1-1; cdr3_aa: ASSRGENTEAF
v_call: TRBV7-2; d_call: TRBD2; j_call: TRBJ2-3; cdr3_aa: ASSSNLAGGPTDTQY
v_call: TRBV10-3; d_call: .; j_call: TRBJ1-4; cdr3_aa: AISEGHSNEKLF
v_call: TRBV19; d_call: TRBD1; j_call: TRBJ2-1; cdr3_aa: ASSVDRGDEQF
v_call: TRBV29-1; d_call: .; j_call: TRBJ1-5; cdr3_aa: SAGGGRSSSNQPQH
v_call: TRBV7-2; d_call: .; j_call: TRBJ1-2; cdr3_aa: ASSFTPGDGYT
v_call: TRBV28; d_call: TRBD1; j_call: TRBJ2-5; cdr3_aa: ASSLVVGQGFQETQY
v_call: TRBV9; d_call: .; j_call: TRBJ2-3; cdr3_aa: ASSVGQMGTSTDTQY
v_call: TRBV18; d_call: TRBD2; j_call: TRBJ2-7; cdr3_aa: ASSPAGGPSYEQY
v_call: TRBV7-9; d_call: .; j_call: TRBJ2-1; cdr3_aa: ASSLMGPTYNEQF
v_call: TRBV5-1; d_call: .; j_call: TRBJ2-1; cdr3_aa: ASNSPERLYNEQF
v_call: TRBV5-1; d_call: TRBD2; j_call: TRBJ2-1; cdr3_aa: ASSSGSGGYNEQF
v_call: TRBV6-6; d_call: .; j_call: TRBJ2-4; cdr3_aa: ASSAQGLAKNIQY
v_call: TRBV30; d_call: .; j_call: TRBJ1-2; cdr3_aa: AWGASVGGYT
v_call: TRBV20-1; d_call: .; j_call: TRBJ2-7; cdr3_aa: SARKAYEQY
v_call: TRBV29-1; d_call: .; j_call: TRBJ2-5; cdr3_aa: SVEDPGEQY
v_call: TRBV4-1; d_call: TRBD1; j_call: TRBJ2-7; cdr3_aa: ASRPGQGAYEQY
v_call: TRBV4-2; d_call: .; j_call: TRBJ2-7; cdr3_aa: ASSLSFPGPSYEQY
v_call: TRBV27; d_call: TRBD1; j_call: TRBJ1-2; cdr3_aa: ASSLSRGANYGYT
v_call: TRBV6-5; d_call: TRBD2; j_call: TRBJ2-3; cdr3_aa: ATGLAGGKDTQY
v_call: TRBV6-5; d_call: .; j_call: TRBJ2-6; cdr3_aa: ASSRAGANVLT
v_call: TRBV9; d_call: .; j_call: TRBJ2-5; cdr3_aa: ASSVLGQNLETQY
v_call: TRBV2; d_call: .; j_call: TRBJ1-2; cdr3_aa: ASTEEGDLGGYT
v_call: TRBV2; d_call: .; j_call: TRBJ1-6; cdr3_aa: ASFPRAGKDSPLH
v_call: TRBV9; d_call: .; j_call: TRBJ2-6; cdr3_aa: ASSATGSGANVLT
v_call: TRBV25-1; d_call: .; j_call: TRBJ2-5; cdr3_aa: ASSEYGKETQY
v_call: TRBV28; d_call: .; j_call: TRBJ1-2; cdr3_aa: ASSPKRNYGYT
v_call: TRBV4-1; d_call: TRBD2; j_call: TRBJ2-7; cdr3_aa: ASSPPLAGGRREQY
v_call: TRBV27; d_call: .; j_call: TRBJ2-7; cdr3_aa: ARCRSYEQY